This T cell receptor (beta chain) was recorded in a study of blood T cells in healthy people across ages. Study-level results: Per-million-T-cell TCR beta diversity fell roughly linearly with age.

With a J-beta primer mix and a sample-barcoded 5' primer, a second PCR ran about 7 to 12 cycles. Using its own MiXCR run on the 5' RACE reads, TCRdb lists one record per CDR3 protein. Of about 680,000 distinct CDR3 sequences in the sample, more than 40% were seen once. J was trimmed by 2 bases and V by 0 bases; bases with no gene match: 7. Germline V lookup: CDR1 LNHNV, CDR2 YYDKDF (reference sequence). CDR3 length: 16 amino acids. As for this clonotype: Its target is unknown.

This sequence was found in a woman aged 60-75 years in good health. The source material was blood. V gene TRBV15 combines with J gene TRBJ2-7, with 7 bases matching TRBD1. The CDR3 region is CATSRDIGTATYEQYF. CDR3 in DNA: TGTGCCACCAGCAGAGATATCGGGACAGCCACCTACGAGCAGTACTTC.